This TCR beta chain originates from a study of T cells in Graves' hyperthyroidism and ophthalmopathy. As concerns this clonotype: As yet, its antigen is unknown.

Participants, patients aged 18 to 65, had newly diagnosed hyperthyroidism with a duration under 2 months. Uncontrolled infection, other autoimmune disease, pregnancy or lactation barred patients from enrollment. Study-wide points: Ophthalmopathy stood apart from stable hyperthyroidism in a 13 V-J model. Among thyroid clonotypes expanded above 0.001, most also appeared in blood.

The investigators amplified TCR beta CDR3 regions from RNA transcripts. When the TCR CDR3 underwent first-round RT-PCR, the HTBI primer set was used. MiXCR, run by TCRdb on the multiplex PCR reads, gives a single entry per CDR3 protein. The sample lists about 160,000 distinct CDR3 sequences, roughly 10% occurring once. The sequenced material came from blood. This receptor was obtained from a woman under 30 with Graves' hyperthyroidism that later progressed to Graves' ophthalmopathy.

The CDR3 protein is CASSDRGYGTDTQYF. In DNA form, the CDR3 reads TGCGCCAGCAGTGACAGGGGGTATGGCACAGATACGCAGTATTTT. The J gene is TRBJ2-3, the V gene TRBV10-2; 7 bases match TRBD1. Germline loops: CDR1 WSHSY, CDR2 SAAADI. The V and J ends lost 3 bases and 1 base, in that order; junction bases with no gene match: 4. The CDR3 runs to 15 residues.